Each of the 31 T cell receptor beta chains below was sequenced from the same sample in a study of blood T cell repertoires in COVID-19. The assay was immunoSEQ multiplex PCR, and TCRdb's table has in-frame clones only and misses some. Counted here are some 250,000 clones, roughly 82% occurring once; the ten biggest clones make up more than 9%. The sequencing sample was made of peripheral blood. The receptors shown here come from a man aged 80 or over with acute or convalescent COVID-19.

The J gene is TRBJ1-4, the V gene TRBV7-8; a weak D match, TRBD1 (5 bases). There are 17 residues in the CDR3. V dropped 5 bases and J dropped 4 bases, with 20 bases sitting between them. Germline CDR1 SGHVS, CDR2 FQNEAQ. This chain's CDR3 is CASSPYPQGTYNEKLFF. The CDR3 DNA reads TGTGCCAGCAGCCCTTACCCTCAGGGTACCTATAATGAAAAACTGTTTTTT.

CDR3: CASSYSSMGQVRRNTIYF. In nucleotides, the CDR3 is TGTGCCAGCAGTTACTCGTCGATGGGCCAGGTACGCCGAAACACCATATATTTT. The chain is built from TRBV6-2 or TRBV6-3 and TRBJ1-3; D is ambiguous. Germline V CDR1 and CDR2: MNHEY, SVGEGT. Trimming took 0 bases from V and 5 from J, leaving 20 bases between them. The CDR3 is made up of 18 amino acids.

The CDR3 spells CASSLGGNGPRGGGYTF. CDR3 nucleotide sequence: TGTGCCAGCAGCTTGGGAGGGAACGGACCAAGGGGAGGGGGCTACACCTTC. This rearrangement joins TRBV5-4 to TRBJ1-2, with D tentatively TRBD1 (5 bases). V was pared by 0 bases and J by 8 bases, with 23 bases between. This CDR3 contains 17 residues. Germline CDR1 SGHNT, CDR2 YYREEE (reference sequence).

The CDR3 sequence is CASSPEANQPQHF. CDR3 sequence (DNA): TGCGCCAGCAGCCCCGAGGCCAATCAGCCCCAGCATTTT. The V gene is TRBV5-1, the J gene TRBJ1-5; D remains ambiguous. With 4 bases removed from V and 3 bases from J, the gap between germline ends came to 8 bases. This CDR3 contains 13 residues. Germline V gene data show CDR1 as SGHRS and CDR2 as YFSETQ.

The chain recombines TRBV6-4 with TRBJ2-1; D call uncertain. V was clipped by 7 bases and J by 3 bases, with 22 bases between them. Germline V gives CDR1 MRHNA, CDR2 SNTAGT. The CDR3 length is 17 residues. Here the CDR3 DNA reads TGTGCCAGCATCCCTAGATACTATGTAAGTCTCTACAATGAGCAGTTCTTC. This sequence encodes CASIPRYYVSLYNEQFF.

The V call is TRBV7-2, the J call TRBJ2-3; D gene unclear. The V end lost 5 bases, the J end lost 1 base, and 10 bases lay between the germline ends. This CDR3 region has 14 residues. Germline CDR1 SGHTA, CDR2 FQGNSA. The CDR3 DNA reads as TGTGCCAGCAGCCCCCGCTGGCGCACAGATACGCAGTATTTT. This gives the protein CASSPRWRTDTQYF.

V and J are TRBV21-1 and TRBJ1-5; the table names TRBD1, a call not compared with the DNA. TRBV21-1 is annotated as a pseudogene. This CDR3 is built from 19 residues. CDR3 protein: CASEGLPEWTGEPDQPQHF. In DNA, the CDR3 is TGTGCCAGCGAAGGACTACCCGAGTGGACAGGCGAGCCCGATCAGCCCCAGCATTTT.

The V and J genes are TRBV5-4 and TRBJ2-5; TRBD2 is a possible D gene (6 bases). Germline-derived CDR1 and CDR2 are SGHNT and YYREEE (reference sequence). The V and J ends lost 2 bases and 2 bases respectively, with 10 bases between them. This CDR3 region has 14 residues. The CDR3 is CASSFKGGQETQYF. As DNA, the CDR3 is TGTGCCAGCAGCTTCAAGGGAGGTCAAGAGACCCAGTACTTC.

V and J are TRBV5-1 and TRBJ1-1, with a tentative D call TRBD1 (5 bases). With 4 bases removed from V and 1 base from J, the gap between germline ends came to 8 bases. Germline V CDR1 and CDR2: SGHRS, YFSETQ. The CDR3 is 13 amino acids. This CDR3 is CASSRGKNTEAFF. The CDR3 DNA reads TGCGCCAGCAGCCGGGGGAAGAACACTGAAGCTTTCTTT. Complete variable domain (other parts from reference TRBV5-1 and TRBJ1-1): KAGVTQTPRYLIKTRGQQVTLSCSPISGHRSVSWYQQTPGQGLQFLFEYFSETQRNKGNFPGRFSGRQFSNSRSEMNVSTLELGDSALYLCASSRGKNTEAFFGQGTRLTVV.

The J gene is TRBJ1-5, the V gene TRBV6-5; maybe TRBD1 (5 bases). The CDR3 loop spans 13 amino acids. CDR1 and CDR2 from the germline V gene are MNHEY and SVGAGI. V was pared by 6 bases and J by 13 bases, with 19 bases between. The CDR3 loop reads CASSHLGAGPQHF. CDR3 DNA sequence: TGTGCCAGCAGCCATTTAGGGGCAGGCCCACAGCATTTT.

The chain is built from TRBV28 and TRBJ2-6, with D unresolved. CDR1 is MDHEN and CDR2 is SYDVKM in the germline V gene. The CDR3 is made up of 17 amino acids. V lost 3 bases to trimming and J lost 3 bases, with 15 bases between them. The chain's CDR3 is CASSFEAALGGANVLTF. The CDR3 region has the DNA TGTGCCAGCAGTTTTGAGGCAGCCCTGGGTGGGGCCAACGTCCTGACTTTC.

As to this clone: In the same sample, other DNA sequences code for this CDR3. The CDR3 region is CASSGTGAYEQYF. In DNA form, the CDR3 reads TGTGCCAGCAGCGGAACAGGGGCCTACGAGCAGTACTTC. The chain links TRBV28 to TRBJ2-7, with 7 bases aligning to TRBD1. The V gene end was trimmed by 6 bases and the J gene end by 2 bases; junction bases not matched to a gene: 4. CDR1 is MDHEN, CDR2 SYDVKM, per germline. The CDR3 totals 13 residues. Variable domain in full (rest from reference TRBV28 and TRBJ2-7): DVKVTQSSRYLVKRTGEKVFLECVQDMDHENMFWYRQDPGLGLRLIYFSYDVKMKEKGDIPEGYSVSREKKERFSLILESASTNQTSMYLCASSGTGAYEQYFGPGTRLTVT.

As for this clone: The sample carries other DNA sequences with the same CDR3. The gene calls are TRBV24-1 and TRBJ1-5, with 8 nucleotides matching TRBD1. CDR1 is KGHDR and CDR2 is SFDVKD in the germline V gene. This CDR3 spans 15 amino acids. V shed 4 bases and J 2 bases; nucleotides not matched to a gene: 3. The CDR3 sequence: CATSDPTGGNQPQHF. The CDR3 nucleotides read TGTGCCACCAGTGACCCGACAGGGGGCAATCAGCCCCAGCATTTT.

The V call is TRBV19, the J call TRBJ2-2; no firm D call. The CDR3 is 15 amino acids. Per germline, CDR1 LNHDA and CDR2 SQIVND (reference sequence). The V end was cut by 3 bases, the J end by 1 base, with 9 bases between. CDR3 loop: CASSMVQLNTGELFF. The CDR3 coding sequence is TGTGCCAGTAGTATGGTACAGCTGAACACCGGGGAGCTGTTTTTT.

V usage is TRBV5-1 and J usage is TRBJ1-1; D is perhaps TRBD1 (5 bases). The CDR3 runs 14 residues. The ends were cut back, 2 bases at V and 6 bases at J, with 14 bases in the middle. From germline, CDR1 is SGHRS and CDR2 YFSETQ. CDR3 sequence (DNA): TGCGCCAGCAGCTTTTCAGGGCTCCTTGCTGAAGCTTTCTTT. Encoded protein: CASSFSGLLAEAFF. Full variable domain (remainder filled in from reference TRBV5-1 and TRBJ1-1): KAGVTQTPRYLIKTRGQQVTLSCSPISGHRSVSWYQQTPGQGLQFLFEYFSETQRNKGNFPGRFSGRQFSNSRSEMNVSTLELGDSALYLCASSFSGLLAEAFFGQGTRLTVV.

V gene TRBV5-6 combines with J gene TRBJ2-7; 8 bases are a match to TRBD1. The V gene's germline CDR1 is SGHDT and CDR2 YYEEEE. After removal of 3 bases from V and 0 bases from J, the junction contained 5 bases not matched to a gene. The CDR3 extends over 15 amino acids. CDR3 residues: CASSSRGLFSYEQYF. The CDR3, as DNA: TGTGCCAGCAGCTCCAGGGGGCTGTTCTCCTACGAGCAGTACTTC.

The CDR3 coding sequence is TGCAGCGTTGACCATGAGCGGACTAGCACAGATACGCAGTATTTT. This gives the protein CSVDHERTSTDTQYF. The chain carries TRBV29-1 and TRBJ2-3, with D perhaps matching TRBD2 (5 bases). V lost 3 bases and J lost 0, with 13 bases in between. The CDR3 is 15 amino acids. The germline V gene encodes CDR1 SQVTM and CDR2 ANQGSEA.

The sample holds one count of this clone. This chain connects TRBV7-9 to TRBJ2-7, with unresolved D. The CDR3 has 11 amino acids. The germline V and J ends were trimmed by 5 bases and 6 bases, with 8 bases remaining between them. CDR1 and CDR2 from the germline V gene are SEHNR and FQNEAQ (reference sequence). DNA of the CDR3: TGTGCCAGCAGCCCGCAGTTCGAGCAGTACTTC. This translates into CASSPQFEQYF. The whole variable domain, remainder taken from reference TRBV7-9 and TRBJ2-7, is DTGVSQNPRHKITKRGQNVTFRCDPISEHNRLYWYRQTLGQGPEFLTYFQNEAQLEKSRLLSDRFSAERPKGSFSTLEIQRTEQGDSAMYLCASSPQFEQYFGPGTRLTVT.

The V gene is TRBV11-2, the J gene TRBJ1-3, with D tentatively TRBD1 (5 bases). The CDR3 loop spans 17 amino acids. V was clipped by 3 bases and J by 2 bases, with 17 bases between them. The germline CDR1 and CDR2 sequences are SGHAT and FQNNGV. This CDR3 reads CASSFSEGQVAGNTIYF. Written as DNA, the CDR3 is TGTGCCAGCAGCTTCTCGGAGGGGCAGGTAGCTGGAAACACCATATATTTT.

The chain employs TRBV4-1 and TRBJ2-7; 7 bases align to TRBD1. Germline assignment: CDR1 MGHRA and CDR2 YSYEKL. The CDR3 runs to 15 residues. V was pared by 4 bases and J by 2 bases, with 8 bases of the junction left unmatched. The CDR3 sequence: CASSRTGTVTYEQYF. CDR3 coding DNA: TGCGCCAGCAGCCGAACCGGGACAGTAACCTACGAGCAGTACTTC.

The J gene is TRBJ1-1, the V gene TRBV5-5; D uncertain. V shed 0 bases and J shed 3 bases, with 6 bases lying between them. Germline CDR1 and CDR2: SGHKS and YYEKEE (reference sequence). There are 13 residues in the CDR3. In DNA form, the CDR3 reads TGTGCCAGCAGCTTGGCAGGCTACACTGAAGCTTTCTTT. Encoded protein: CASSLAGYTEAFF.

The chain employs TRBV18 and TRBJ1-4; D unclear. Germline V gene data show CDR1 as KGHSH and CDR2 as LQKENI. The CDR3 extends over 15 amino acids. The V end lost 2 bases, the J end lost 0 bases, and 7 bases lay between the germline ends. CDR3 in amino acids: CASSPTVATNEKLFF. The CDR3 bases are TGTGCCAGCTCACCAACAGTTGCAACTAATGAAAAACTGTTTTTT.

V is TRBV19 and J is TRBJ2-1; 10 bases are a match to TRBD2. V shed 7 bases and J 3 bases; nucleotides not matched to a gene: 6. CDR3 size: 15 residues. Germline V gene lookup returns CDR1 LNHDA and CDR2 SQIVND (reference sequence). The CDR3 sequence is CASKSGRALYNEQFF. CDR3 DNA sequence: TGTGCCAGTAAGAGCGGGAGGGCACTCTACAATGAGCAGTTCTTC.

This chain joins TRBV19 and TRBJ1-1, with D perhaps matching TRBD1 (6 bases). CDR1 LNHDA and CDR2 SQIVND come from the germline V gene (reference sequence). The CDR3 covers 12 residues. Trimming took 4 bases from V and 6 from J, leaving 9 bases between them. The CDR3 sequence is CASSTQGPEAFF. The CDR3 DNA sequence: TGTGCCAGTAGTACACAGGGACCTGAAGCTTTCTTT.

The rearrangement joins TRBV6-2 or TRBV6-3 to TRBJ2-7, with D perhaps matching TRBD1 (6 bases). The ends were cut back, 2 bases at V and 0 bases at J, with 17 bases in the middle. This CDR3 is built from 17 residues. Germline V CDR1 and CDR2: MNHEY, SVGEGT. The CDR3 nucleotides are TGTGCCAGCAGTTACGTCCAGGGGCGCCAGAGCTCCTACGAGCAGTACTTC. Translation gives CASSYVQGRQSSYEQYF.

For this clone: Additional DNA sequences in this sample encode the identical CDR3. V and J are TRBV11-2 and TRBJ2-3; 7 bases agree with TRBD2. J was trimmed by 0 bases and V by 4 bases; bases with no gene match: 4. This CDR3 is built from 15 residues. Per germline, CDR1 SGHAT and CDR2 FQNNGV. CDR3 nucleotide sequence: TGTGCCAGCAGCTCTCCCGGGGGGAGCACAGATACGCAGTATTTT. Protein: CASSSPGGSTDTQYF.

This clone was detected only once. V gene TRBV9 combines with J gene TRBJ2-7; 7 nucleotides align to TRBD1. After removal of 4 bases from V and 5 bases from J, the junction contained 6 bases not matched to a gene. This CDR3 has 13 amino acids. In germline, CDR1 is SGDLS, CDR2 YYNGEE. CDR3 nucleotides: TGTGCCAGCAGCCCCGACAGGGCCCACGAGCAGTACTTC. Translation gives CASSPDRAHEQYF. Together with reference TRBV9 and TRBJ2-7, the CDR3 gives the full variable domain: DSGVTQTPKHLITATGQRVTLRCSPRSGDLSVYWYQQSLDQGLQFLIQYYNGEERAKGNILERFSAQQFPDLHSELNLSSLELGDSALYFCASSPDRAHEQYFGPGTRLTVT.

The V call is TRBV6-5, the J call TRBJ2-3, with 10 bases aligning to TRBD2. CDR1 and CDR2 (germline): MNHEY, SVGAGI. The CDR3 is 16 amino acids. After removal of 0 bases from V and 5 bases from J, the junction contained 5 bases not matched to a gene. The CDR3 DNA reads as TGTGCCAGCAGTTACTCGAGCGGGAGGGCCCGAGATACGCAGTATTTT. Amino acid sequence: CASSYSSGRARDTQYF.

Notes on this clone: In the same sample, other DNA sequences code for this CDR3. The V and J genes are TRBV18 and TRBJ2-2, with TRBD1 as a possible D gene (5 bases). The CDR3 is 13 amino acids. Per germline, CDR1 KGHSH and CDR2 LQKENI. Between the trimmed V and J ends, which lost 3 bases and 5 bases, there was a span of 7 bases. CDR3 DNA sequence: TGTGCCAGCTCACCCTCAGGGACCGGGGAGCTGTTTTTT. Translation gives CASSPSGTGELFF.

J is TRBJ1-5 and V is TRBV28; D is ambiguous. The ends were cut back, 6 bases at V and 0 bases at J, with 3 bases in the middle. CDR3 length: 12 amino acids. Germline-derived CDR1 and CDR2 are MDHEN and SYDVKM. Here the CDR3 reads CASSGSNQPQHF. CDR3 DNA: TGTGCCAGCAGCGGTAGCAATCAGCCCCAGCATTTT. Supplemented by reference TRBV28 and TRBJ1-5, the full variable domain reads DVKVTQSSRYLVKRTGEKVFLECVQDMDHENMFWYRQDPGLGLRLIYFSYDVKMKEKGDIPEGYSVSREKKERFSLILESASTNQTSMYLCASSGSNQPQHFGDGTRLSIL.

This clone came up a few times. The chain carries TRBV18 and TRBJ2-7, with D unclear. This CDR3 is built from 15 residues. V gave up 0 bases and J gave up 0 bases, with 9 bases separating them. Germline CDR1 and CDR2: KGHSH and LQKENI. CDR3: CASSPPGRNSYEQYF. Here the CDR3 DNA reads TGTGCCAGCTCACCACCGGGCAGGAACTCCTACGAGCAGTACTTC. Variable domain in full (rest from reference TRBV18 and TRBJ2-7): NAGVMQNPRHLVRRRGQEARLRCSPMKGHSHVYWYRQLPEEGLKFMVYLQKENIIDESGMPKERFSAEFPKEGPSILRIQQVVRGDSAAYFCASSPPGRNSYEQYFGPGTRLTVT.